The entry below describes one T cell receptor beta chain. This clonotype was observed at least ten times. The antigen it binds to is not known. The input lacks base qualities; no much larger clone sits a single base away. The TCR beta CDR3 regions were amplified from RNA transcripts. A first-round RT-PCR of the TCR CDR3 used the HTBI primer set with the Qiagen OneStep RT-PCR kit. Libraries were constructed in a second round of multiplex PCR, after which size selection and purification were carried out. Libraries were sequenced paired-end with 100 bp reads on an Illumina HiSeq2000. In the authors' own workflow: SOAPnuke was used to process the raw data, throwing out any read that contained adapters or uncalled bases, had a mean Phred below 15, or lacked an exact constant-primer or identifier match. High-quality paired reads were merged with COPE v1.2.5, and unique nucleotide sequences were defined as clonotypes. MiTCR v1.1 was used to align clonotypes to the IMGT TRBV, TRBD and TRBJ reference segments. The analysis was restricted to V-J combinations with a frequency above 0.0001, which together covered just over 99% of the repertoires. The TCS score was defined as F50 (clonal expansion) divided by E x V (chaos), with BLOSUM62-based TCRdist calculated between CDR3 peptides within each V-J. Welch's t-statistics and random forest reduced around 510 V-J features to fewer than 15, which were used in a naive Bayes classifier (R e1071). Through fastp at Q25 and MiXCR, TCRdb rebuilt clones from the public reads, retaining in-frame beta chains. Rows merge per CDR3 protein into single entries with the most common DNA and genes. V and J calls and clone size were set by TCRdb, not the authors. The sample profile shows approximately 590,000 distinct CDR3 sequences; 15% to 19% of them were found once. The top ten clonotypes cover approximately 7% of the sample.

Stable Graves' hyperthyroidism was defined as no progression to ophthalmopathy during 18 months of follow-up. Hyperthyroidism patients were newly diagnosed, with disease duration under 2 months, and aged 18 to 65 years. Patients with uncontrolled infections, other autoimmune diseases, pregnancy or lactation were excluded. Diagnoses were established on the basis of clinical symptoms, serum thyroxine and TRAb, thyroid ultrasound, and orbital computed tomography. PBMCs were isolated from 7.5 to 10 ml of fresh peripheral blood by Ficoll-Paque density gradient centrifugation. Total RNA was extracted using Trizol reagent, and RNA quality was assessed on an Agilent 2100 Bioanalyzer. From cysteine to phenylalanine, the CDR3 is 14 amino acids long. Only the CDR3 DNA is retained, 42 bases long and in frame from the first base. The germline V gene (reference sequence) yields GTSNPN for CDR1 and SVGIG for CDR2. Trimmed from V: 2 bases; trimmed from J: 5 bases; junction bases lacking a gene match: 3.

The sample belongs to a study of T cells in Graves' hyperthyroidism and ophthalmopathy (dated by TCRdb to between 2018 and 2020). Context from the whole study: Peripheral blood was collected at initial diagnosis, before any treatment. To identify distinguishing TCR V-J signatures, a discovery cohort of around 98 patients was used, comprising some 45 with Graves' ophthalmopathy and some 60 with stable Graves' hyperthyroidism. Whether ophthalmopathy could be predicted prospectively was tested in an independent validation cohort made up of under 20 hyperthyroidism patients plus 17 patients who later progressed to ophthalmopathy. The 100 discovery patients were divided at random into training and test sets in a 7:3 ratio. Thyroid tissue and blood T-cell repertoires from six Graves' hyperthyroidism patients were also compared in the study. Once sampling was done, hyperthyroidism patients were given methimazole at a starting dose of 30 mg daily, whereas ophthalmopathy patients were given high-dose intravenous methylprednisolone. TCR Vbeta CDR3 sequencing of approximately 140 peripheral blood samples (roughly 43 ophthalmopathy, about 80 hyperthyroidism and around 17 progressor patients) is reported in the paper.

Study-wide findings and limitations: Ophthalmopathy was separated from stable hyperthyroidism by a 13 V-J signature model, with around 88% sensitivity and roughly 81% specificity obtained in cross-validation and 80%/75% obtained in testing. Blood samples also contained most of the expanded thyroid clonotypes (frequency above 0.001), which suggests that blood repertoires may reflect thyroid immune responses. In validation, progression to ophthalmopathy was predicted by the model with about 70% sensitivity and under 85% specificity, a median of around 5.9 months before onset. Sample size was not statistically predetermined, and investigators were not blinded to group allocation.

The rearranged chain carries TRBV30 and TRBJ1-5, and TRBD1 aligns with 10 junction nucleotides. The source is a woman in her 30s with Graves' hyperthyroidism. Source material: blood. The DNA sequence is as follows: TGTGCCTGGAGTCCCGGGACAGGGGATCAGCCCCAGCATTTT. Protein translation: CAWSPGTGDQPQHF.